This TCR beta chain was captured by sequencing in a study of shared clonotypes between healthy human individuals. TCRdb's copy holds only in-frame clones and misses some; the assay was immunoSEQ multiplex PCR. The sample contains 650,000 to 800,000 clones, roughly two thirds of which appear only once. General study findings and limits: Generation probability values for non-shared clonotypes were lower than those for clonotypes shared by all four donors.

The V end was cut by 3 bases, the J end by 1 base, with 10 bases between. Germline V CDR1 and CDR2: SGHRS, YFSETQ. There are 14 residues in the CDR3. There are many counts of this clone. Antigen: not known. The J gene is TRBJ2-5, the V gene TRBV5-1; weak D call: TRBD1 (6 bases). The sequenced sample consisted of memory CD4+ T cells sorted from blood. Subset given: CD45RA-negative fraction. This TCR was sampled from a woman aged 25 to 45 in good health. CDR3 sequence: CASSWGHSQETQYF. In DNA, the CDR3 is TGCGCCAGCAGCTGGGGACACAGCCAAGAGACCCAGTACTTC.